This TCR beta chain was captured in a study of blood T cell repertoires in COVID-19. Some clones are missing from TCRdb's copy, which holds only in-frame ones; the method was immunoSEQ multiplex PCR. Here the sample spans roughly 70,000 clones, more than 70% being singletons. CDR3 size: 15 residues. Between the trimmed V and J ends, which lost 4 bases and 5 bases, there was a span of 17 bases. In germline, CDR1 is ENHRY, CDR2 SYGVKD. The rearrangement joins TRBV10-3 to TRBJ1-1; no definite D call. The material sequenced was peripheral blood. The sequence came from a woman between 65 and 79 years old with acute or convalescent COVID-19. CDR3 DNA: TGTGCCATCAGTGGTAATGGCGGGAGCGGAACTGAAGCTTTCTTT. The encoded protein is CAISGNGGSGTEAFF.